This T cell receptor (beta chain) was recovered during a study of T cell responses to AZD1222 COVID-19 vaccine. The CDR3 covers 14 residues. From germline, CDR1 is MNHNS and CDR2 SASEGT. V shed 2 bases, J shed 4 bases, and the junction held 5 bases outside the gene matches. Assay: immunoSEQ multiplex PCR; the TCRdb copy retains only in-frame clones and omits some. The sample carries roughly 150,000 clones, 85% to 90% recorded once. The TCR comes from an adult who received the AZD1222 COVID-19 vaccine. Sample: peripheral blood, taken 28 days after the second AZD1222 dose. The chain combines TRBV6-1 with TRBJ2-7; the match to TRBD1 covers 7 bases. For the CDR3, the DNA is TGTGCCAGCAGTGAACGACAGGGACCGTACGAGCAGTACGTC. Translated, it gives CASSERQGPYEQYV.